This T cell receptor beta chain was found in a study of immune cell composition in non-small cell lung cancer. Findings and limits, study-wide: Tumour TCR-beta clonality showed no significant link to smoking pack-years. Lung adenocarcinomas had lower top 10 clone scores and clonality than squamous tumours.

Germline loops: CDR1 SGHAT, CDR2 FQDESV (reference sequence). Trimming left V 1 base short and J 1 base short, with 2 bases between. CDR3 length: 13 residues. The repertoire was sequenced with immunoSEQ multiplex PCR; TCRdb's copy has only in-frame clones and lacks some. The top ten clones hold over 8.5% of a sample with 15,000 or so clones, over 70% of them seen once. Comment on this clone: Its antigen is unidentified.

Sequencing used lung tumor tissue. The clonotype comes from a human donor with non-small cell lung cancer. J is TRBJ1-5 and V is TRBV11-1; D ambiguous. In DNA, the CDR3 is TGTGCCAGCAGCTTAGGAAGCAATCAGCCCCAGCATTTT. It encodes CASSLGSNQPQHF.